The 10 T cell receptor beta chains in this list originate from one sample, sequenced in a study of response to subunit inactivated influenza vaccine. TCRdb recomputed calls from the RT-PCR reads with MiXCR, one row per CDR3 protein. This table has under 500,000 distinct CDR3 sequences, approximately 9.9% appearing once. Sequencing used PBMCs from blood, obtained 45 days after vaccination. Receptor source: a man in his fifties or sixties who received an inactivated influenza vaccine.

This clonotype appeared a few times. The chain's CDR3 is CATSGLTSGRANGGSYNEQFF. As DNA, the CDR3 is TGTGCCACCAGTGGCCTTACTAGCGGGAGGGCCAACGGAGGATCCTACAATGAGCAGTTCTTC. The chain uses TRBV24-1 and TRBJ2-1, with 13 bases fitting TRBD2. The V gene's germline CDR1 is KGHDR and CDR2 SFDVKD. Trimming at V came to 5 bases and at J to 1 base, leaving 16 bases not matched to a gene. This CDR3 spans 21 amino acids.

In its sample, this clonotype was seen many times. The V and J genes are TRBV7-2 and TRBJ1-1, with D hard to call. In germline, CDR1 is SGHTA, CDR2 FQGNSA. This CDR3 contains 11 residues. The V end lost 3 bases, the J end lost 5 bases, and 4 bases lay between the germline ends. The CDR3 sequence is CASSLVTEAFF. Written as DNA, the CDR3 is TGTGCCAGCAGCTTGGTTACTGAAGCTTTCTTT.

The chain has TRBV7-2 and TRBJ2-3, with D hard to call. V was cut by 5 bases and J by 6 bases, with 6 bases left in between. CDR3 length: 11 residues. Germline CDR1 reads SGHTA; CDR2 reads FQGNSA. The CDR3 spells CASSNGDTQYF. Here the CDR3 DNA reads TGTGCCAGCAGCAACGGGGATACGCAGTATTTT.

This clonotype was observed at least ten times. The chain is built from TRBV7-2 and TRBJ2-7; possible D gene TRBD1, 5 bases. The V and J ends lost 5 bases and 5 bases respectively, with 16 bases between them. CDR1 is SGHTA, CDR2 FQGNSA, per germline. CDR3 length: 14 amino acids. CDR3: CASSTRIRGNEQYF. Written as DNA, the CDR3 is TGTGCCAGCAGCACCCGAATAAGGGGAAACGAGCAGTACTTC.

The J gene is TRBJ2-2, the V gene TRBV21-1; the table's D call, TRBD1, has no DNA check behind it. TRBV21-1 is a listed pseudogene. The CDR3 runs 16 residues. The DNA of the CDR3 is TGTGCCAGCAGCAAAGCCGGGACAGAAGCCACCGGGGAGCTGTTTTTT. This translates into CASSKAGTEATGELFF.

This clonotype has a count of ten or more. J is TRBJ2-3 and V is TRBV29-1; D is ambiguous. The CDR3 contains 11 residues. The germline V and J ends were trimmed by 7 bases and 0 bases, with 5 bases remaining between them. Germline assignment: CDR1 SQVTM and CDR2 ANQGSEA. For the CDR3, the DNA is TGCAGCGCCAAAAGCACAGATACGCAGTATTTT. Its protein is CSAKSTDTQYF.

This clonotype has a handful of counts. The CDR3 here is CASSTITRGPLDMDTQYF. The CDR3 nucleotides are TGTGCCAGCTCCACCATCACCAGGGGGCCCCTCGATATGGATACGCAGTATTTT. The chain carries TRBV2 and TRBJ2-3; 8 nucleotides agree with TRBD1. V was clipped by 8 bases and J by 6 bases; unmatched bases: 22. Germline V gene data show CDR1 as SNHLY and CDR2 as FYNNEI. The CDR3 loop spans 18 amino acids.

The CDR3 nucleotides read TGTGCCAGCAGAAGATCGTTCTCCTACAATGAGCAGTTCTTC. This codes for CASRRSFSYNEQFF. V and J are TRBV2 and TRBJ2-1; no clear D gene. Germline-derived CDR1 and CDR2 are SNHLY and FYNNEI. The CDR3 length is 14 residues. The V end lost 6 bases, the J end lost 0 bases, and 9 bases lay between the germline ends.

This clonotype was counted between two and nine times. The chain carries TRBV6-5 and TRBJ2-1, with 10 bases that match TRBD1. Germline V CDR1 and CDR2: MNHEY, SVGAGI. The CDR3 totals 16 residues. After removal of 0 bases from V and 8 bases from J, the junction contained 7 bases not matched to a gene. CDR3 DNA sequence: TGTGCCAGCAGTTACTCGAAGATTGGACAGGGGGATGAGCAGTTCTTC. It codes for CASSYSKIGQGDEQFF.

This clonotype has only a few counts. The chain is built from TRBV7-2 and TRBJ2-7; possibly TRBD1 for D (6 bases). The CDR3 length is 14 residues. Germline V gene sequence: CDR1 SGHTA, CDR2 FQGNSA. Trimming removed 4 bases at V and 0 bases at J, with 10 bases between. The CDR3 reads CASSSNRDSYEQYF. The CDR3 DNA is TGTGCCAGCAGCTCCAACAGGGACTCCTACGAGCAGTACTTC.